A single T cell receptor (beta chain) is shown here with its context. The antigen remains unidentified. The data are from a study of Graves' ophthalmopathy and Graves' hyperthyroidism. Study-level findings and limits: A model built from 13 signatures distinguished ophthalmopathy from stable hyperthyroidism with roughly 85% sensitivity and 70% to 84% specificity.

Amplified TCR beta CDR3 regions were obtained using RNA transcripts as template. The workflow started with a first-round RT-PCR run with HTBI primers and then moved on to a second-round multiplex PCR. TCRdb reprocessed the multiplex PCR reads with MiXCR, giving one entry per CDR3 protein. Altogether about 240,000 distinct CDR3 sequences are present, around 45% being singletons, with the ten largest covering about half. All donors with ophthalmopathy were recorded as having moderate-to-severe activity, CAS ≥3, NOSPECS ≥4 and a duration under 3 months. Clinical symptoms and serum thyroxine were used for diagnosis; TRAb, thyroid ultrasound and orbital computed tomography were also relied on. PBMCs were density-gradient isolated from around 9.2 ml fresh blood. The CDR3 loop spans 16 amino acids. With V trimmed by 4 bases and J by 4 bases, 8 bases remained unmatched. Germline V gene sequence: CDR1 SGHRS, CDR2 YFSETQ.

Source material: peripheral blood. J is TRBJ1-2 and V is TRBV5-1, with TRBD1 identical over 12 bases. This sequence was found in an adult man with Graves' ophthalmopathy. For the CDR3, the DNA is TGCGCCAGCAGCCCAGCCGGGACAGGGGGCATCTATGGCTACACCTTC. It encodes CASSPAGTGGIYGYTF.